This entry lists 20 T cell receptor beta chains sequenced from one sample in a study of Graves' ophthalmopathy and Graves' hyperthyroidism. Amplification of TCR beta CDR3 regions used RNA transcripts. The workflow started with a first-round RT-PCR run with HTBI primers and then moved on to a second-round multiplex PCR. TCRdb re-derived calls from the multiplex PCR reads in MiXCR, one entry per CDR3 protein. The repertoire holds about 1.2 million distinct CDR3 sequences, with 35% to 40% as singletons. The sample comprised peripheral blood or thyroid tissue (not recorded which). These receptors came from an adult man with Graves' hyperthyroidism.

This clonotype was detected a few times. The chain uses TRBV12-3 or TRBV12-4 and TRBJ2-6; 9 bases fit TRBD1. V lost 6 bases to trimming and J lost 2 bases; unmatched junction nucleotides: 5. The length of the CDR3 is 16 residues. This CDR3 reads CASRTGTGTGANVLTF. The CDR3 bases are TGTGCCAGCAGAACCGGGACAGGGACTGGGGCCAACGTCCTGACTTTC.

CDR3 loop: CASTPVESSYNSPLHF. The CDR3 DNA reads TGTGCCAGCACCCCGGTCGAGAGCTCCTATAATTCACCCCTCCACTTT. V and J are TRBV28 and TRBJ1-6; D gene unclear. CDR1 MDHEN and CDR2 SYDVKM come from the germline V gene. V was clipped by 7 bases and J by 0 bases, with 13 bases between them. The CDR3 spans 16 residues.

The table lists this clonotype with a count of one. The chain links TRBV6-6 to TRBJ2-2; 8 bases match TRBD2. From germline, CDR1 is MNHNY and CDR2 SVGAGI (reference sequence). CDR3 size: 15 residues. V shed 8 bases and J 6 bases; nucleotides not matched to a gene: 11. The CDR3: CASQSGGGLAGELFF. CDR3 nucleotides: TGTGCCAGCCAAAGCGGGGGAGGATTGGCCGGGGAGCTGTTTTTT.

The CDR3: CASSFSTAGGETQHF. CDR3 nucleotides: TGTGCCAGCAGTTTTTCGACAGCGGGCGGGGAGACCCAGCATTTT. This chain connects TRBV12-3 or TRBV12-4 to TRBJ1-5, with D tentatively TRBD1 (5 bases). Trimming took 3 bases from V and 11 from J, leaving 20 bases between them. The CDR3 is 15 amino acids.

There are a few counts of this clonotype. The chain links TRBV29-1 to TRBJ1-1; TRBD1 is a possible D gene (5 bases). Germline CDR1 is SQVTM and CDR2 is ANQGSEA. This CDR3 is built from 15 residues. V was cut by 3 bases and J by 3 bases, with 17 bases left in between. CDR3 sequence (DNA): TGCAGCGTTGAGACTAAGTGGGGGTCGGACACTGAAGCTTTCTTT. Translated: CSVETKWGSDTEAFF.

This clonotype was picked up many times. The rearrangement joins TRBV7-2 to TRBJ1-3; no clear D gene. The germline CDR1 and CDR2 sequences are SGHTA and FQGNSA. Trimming cost V 5 bases and J 4 bases, with 15 bases left between them. This CDR3 is built from 15 residues. CDR3 coding DNA: TGTGCCAGCAGCACTTACGGGAAGACGGGAAACACCATATATTTT. This sequence encodes CASSTYGKTGNTIYF.

The CDR3 spells CSVQGTDTQYF. CDR3 sequence (DNA): TGCAGCGTTCAGGGTACAGATACGCAGTATTTT. The chain has TRBV29-1 and TRBJ2-3; a possible D gene is TRBD1 (5 bases). CDR3 length equals 11 residues. Germline V gene sequence: CDR1 SQVTM, CDR2 ANQGSEA. V lost 5 bases to trimming and J lost 3 bases, with 6 bases between them.

There are many counts of this clonotype. The chain has TRBV12-3 or TRBV12-4 and TRBJ1-1; D uncertain. Trimming cost V 8 bases and J 5 bases, with 6 bases left between them. The CDR3 contains 10 residues. The CDR3 bases are TGTGCCAGCGCAAGGACTGAAGCTTTCTTT. Protein product: CASARTEAFF.

This clonotype showed up just once. The chain combines TRBV10-3 with TRBJ2-5; D uncertain. Per germline, CDR1 ENHRY and CDR2 SYGVKD. V lost 4 bases, J lost 4 bases, and 19 bases lay in between. The CDR3 totals 16 residues. CDR3 amino acids: CAISASPARSAETQYF. CDR3 nucleotides: TGTGCCATCAGTGCTAGTCCCGCAAGGTCTGCAGAGACCCAGTACTTC.

This clonotype turned up a few times. The CDR3 DNA sequence: TGCAGTGCAGAAATCGGGCGGGGCTATGGCTACACCTTC. Its translation is CSAEIGRGYGYTF. The chain has TRBV20-1 and TRBJ1-2; D not certain. CDR1 DFQATT and CDR2 SNEGSKA come from the germline V gene (reference sequence). V was clipped by 6 bases and J by 4 bases, with 15 bases between them. CDR3 length: 13 amino acids.

The chain employs TRBV10-3 and TRBJ2-7; D is possibly TRBD1 (5 bases). V shed 8 bases and J shed 2 bases, with 19 bases lying between them. The germline gives CDR1 ENHRY, CDR2 SYGVKD. This CDR3 is built from 15 residues. The DNA for the CDR3 is TGTGCCATCGGGGCAGATTTGGGAAACACCTACGAGCAGTACTTC. The encoded protein is CAIGADLGNTYEQYF.

This clonotype was counted at least ten times. This chain uses TRBV5-1 with TRBJ2-7; possibly TRBD1 for D (5 bases). Germline CDR1 reads SGHRS; CDR2 reads YFSETQ. V shed 2 bases and J shed 7 bases, with 19 bases lying between them. The length of the CDR3 is 15 residues. The DNA for the CDR3 is TGCGCCAGCAGCTTCCTGACAGAACCCGAGAAGGAGCAGTACTTC. Amino acids: CASSFLTEPEKEQYF.

This clonotype was seen many times. The V and J genes are TRBV7-8 and TRBJ2-2; 8 bases map to TRBD1. The CDR3 sequence is 16 residues long. Losses at the gene ends were 1 base for V and 9 bases for J; bases not matched to a gene: 10. Per the germline V gene, CDR1 is SGHVS and CDR2 is FQNEAQ. CDR3 amino acids: CASSLGTGMILRELFF. Written as DNA, the CDR3 is TGTGCCAGCAGCTTAGGGACAGGGATGATTCTACGGGAGCTGTTTTTT.

The sample holds many counts of this clonotype. V is TRBV20-1 and J is TRBJ1-6, with D possibly being TRBD1 (6 bases). CDR1 and CDR2 (germline): DFQATT, SNEGSKA (reference sequence). Trimming shortened V by 6 bases and J by 6 bases, and 18 bases separated the two germline ends. CDR3 length: 15 residues. DNA for the CDR3: TGCAGTGCAACCGACAGGATGTTTAGTAATTCACCCCTCCACTTT. It translates to CSATDRMFSNSPLHF.

At least ten counts were recorded for this clonotype. The chain has TRBV29-1 and TRBJ2-7; a possible D gene is TRBD1 (6 bases). The CDR3 has 15 residues. V lost 2 bases and J lost 0, with 14 bases in between. CDR1 and CDR2 from the germline V gene are SQVTM and ANQGSEA. CDR3 coding DNA: TGCAGCGTTGAATTGAGGGACACAGCCTCCTACGAGCAGTACTTC. This gives the protein CSVELRDTASYEQYF.

In this sample, this clonotype turned up once. The rearrangement joins TRBV20-1 to TRBJ2-7; 7 bases fit TRBD1. There are 15 residues in the CDR3. CDR1 is DFQATT, CDR2 SNEGSKA, per germline (reference sequence). V lost 0 bases and J lost 3; bases outside the gene matches: 8. In DNA form, the CDR3 reads TGCAGTGCTAGAGATTTCGGGACAGCCCTCTACGAGCAGTACTTC. Protein: CSARDFGTALYEQYF.

This sequence joins TRBV12-3 or TRBV12-4 and TRBJ2-5; 11 bases line up with TRBD2. V dropped 6 bases and J dropped 7; count of bases not matched to a gene: 19. CDR3 length: 18 amino acids. The CDR3 nucleotides read TGTGCCAGCAGGCGAGAACCGGGACTAGCGGCTGGAGGAGGGACCCAGTACTTC. It codes for CASRREPGLAAGGGTQYF.

The V call is TRBV10-3, the J call TRBJ1-1; TRBD1 might be the D (5 bases). The CDR3 consists of 16 residues. Trimming left V 10 bases short and J 0 bases short, with 21 bases between. Germline V lookup: CDR1 ENHRY, CDR2 SYGVKD. The CDR3 sequence: CATKTSGGNMNTEAFF. In DNA, the CDR3 is TGTGCCACCAAGACTAGCGGGGGGAACATGAACACTGAAGCTTTCTTT.

The chain links TRBV7-9 to TRBJ2-7; 10 positions agree with TRBD2. J was trimmed by 5 bases and V by 6 bases; bases with no gene match: 13. Germline V gene data show CDR1 as SEHNR and CDR2 as FQNEAQ (reference sequence). This CDR3 spans 16 amino acids. The CDR3: CASSYGPSGSRNEQYF. In nucleotides, the CDR3 is TGTGCCAGCAGTTACGGTCCTAGCGGGAGTAGAAACGAGCAGTACTTC.

A single count supports this clonotype. The junction differs from germline at one of its ends, possibly a read error. The rearrangement uses TRBV10-3 and TRBJ2-6; D might be TRBD1 (5 bases). The CDR3 has 15 residues. Germline V CDR1 and CDR2: ENHRY, SYGVKD. As DNA, the CDR3 is TGTGCCATCAGTGCCTGGGGCGATGGGGTGAACACTGAAGCTTTC. Translation: CAISAWGDGVNTEAF.